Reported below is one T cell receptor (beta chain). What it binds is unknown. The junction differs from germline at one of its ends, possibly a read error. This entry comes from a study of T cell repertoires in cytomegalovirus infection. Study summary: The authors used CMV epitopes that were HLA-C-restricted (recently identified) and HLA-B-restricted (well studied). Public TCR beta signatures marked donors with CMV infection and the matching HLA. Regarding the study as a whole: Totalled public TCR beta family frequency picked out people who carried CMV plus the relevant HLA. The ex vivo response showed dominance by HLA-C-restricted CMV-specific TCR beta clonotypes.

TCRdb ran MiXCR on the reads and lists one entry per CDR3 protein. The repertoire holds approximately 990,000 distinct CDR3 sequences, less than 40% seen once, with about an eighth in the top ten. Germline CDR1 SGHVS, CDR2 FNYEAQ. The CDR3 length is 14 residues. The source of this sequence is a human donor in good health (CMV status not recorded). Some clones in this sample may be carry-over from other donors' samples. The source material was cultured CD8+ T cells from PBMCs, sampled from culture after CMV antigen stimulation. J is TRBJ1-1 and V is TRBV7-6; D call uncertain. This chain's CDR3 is CASSTKEANTEAFF. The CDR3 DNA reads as TGTGCCAGCAGCACCAAAGAGGCGAACACTGAAGCGTTCTTT.